The 5 T cell receptor beta chains below were found in one sample sequenced in a study of blood T cell repertoires in COVID-19. Only in-frame clones appear in the TCRdb table, and some are missing; sequencing was by immunoSEQ multiplex PCR. The table has 74,000 or so clones, 85% to 90% seen once; the top ten hold 7.5% to 9%. Sequenced: peripheral blood. These receptors came from a man aged 50 to 59 with active COVID-19.

The chain is built from TRBV18 and TRBJ2-7; 12 bases align to TRBD2. The J segment lost 7 bases and the V segment lost 2 bases, leaving 6 bases of the junction unmatched. Germline V gives CDR1 KGHSH, CDR2 LQKENI. The CDR3 runs 15 residues. The CDR3 coding sequence is TGTGCCAGCTCACCAGCTAGCGGGGGGGCCAATGAGCAGTACTTC. Residues: CASSPASGGANEQYF.

This chain links TRBV10-2 with TRBJ2-7, with TRBD1 matching over 7 bases. Germline lookup yields CDR1 WSHSY and CDR2 SAAADI. V trimming: 7 bases; J trimming: 2 bases; junction bases outside the gene matches: 5. The CDR3 has 13 residues. The DNA of the CDR3 is TGCGCCAGCACTGGGACAGCTACCTACGAGCAGTACTTC. Encoded protein: CASTGTATYEQYF.

This clone was detected once. This chain links TRBV5-1 with TRBJ2-5, with unresolved D. This CDR3 is built from 15 residues. CDR1 is SGHRS and CDR2 is YFSETQ in the germline V gene. The germline V and J ends were trimmed by 2 bases and 2 bases, with 13 bases remaining between them. The CDR3 nucleotides are TGCGCCAGCAGCTTATTACCGGGTCAACAAGAGACCCAGTACTTC. Translated, it gives CASSLLPGQQETQYF.

This chain uses TRBV19 with TRBJ2-5; D is perhaps TRBD2 (6 bases). Between the trimmed V and J ends, which lost 0 bases and 2 bases, there was a span of 7 bases. CDR1 and CDR2 (germline): LNHDA, SQIVND (reference sequence). The CDR3 has 14 residues. The CDR3: CASSIDRGQETQYF. Written as DNA, the CDR3 is TGTGCCAGTAGTATAGATCGGGGGCAAGAGACCCAGTACTTC.

This clone came up once. This sequence joins TRBV23-1 and TRBJ2-7; D ambiguous. TRBV23-1 is an ORF; its function is uncertain. The CDR3 is 12 amino acids. V was shortened by 0 bases and J by 3 bases, with 3 bases between the two germline ends. The CDR3 nucleotides read TGCGCCAGCAGTCAATCCCGCTACGAGCAGTACTTC. This encodes CASSQSRYEQYF.